The subject of this entry is one T cell receptor (beta chain). The record originates from a study of blood T cell repertoires in COVID-19. Study information: The United States, Italy and Spain supplied acute and convalescent COVID-19 samples. The analysed material was cDNA or gDNA that came from T cells, B-cell-depleted T cells, or PBMCs.

Under the authors' procedure: Reference gene primer amplification gave estimated nucleated cell counts. The method was immunoSEQ multiplex PCR; TCRdb's version includes in-frame clones alone and lacks a portion of them. V and J calls and clone size come straight from that table; D and trimming were deduced from the DNA. Among about 240,000 clones listed, approximately 90% were seen once. J lost 5 bases, V lost 4 bases, and 10 bases had no gene match. Germline lookup yields CDR1 SGHRS and CDR2 YFSETQ. This CDR3 contains 16 residues. The source of this sequence is a woman aged 40-49 years who had recovered from COVID-19. The specimen was peripheral blood. The chain couples TRBV5-1 to TRBJ2-2; 8 bases align to TRBD1. The CDR3 sequence is CASSLQTGARTGELFF. The CDR3 nucleotides read TGCGCCAGCAGCCTCCAGACAGGGGCGCGGACCGGGGAGCTGTTTTTT.